Each of the 12 T cell receptor beta chains below was sequenced from the same sample in a study of CD8+ T cells in alopecia areata. Specified treatment: oral pan-JAK inhibitor, 5-10 mg twice daily. It was cDNA, reverse transcribed from extracted RNA, that served as the sequencing template. Here immunoSEQ multiplex PCR was the method, and the copy in TCRdb shows in-frame clones only, minus some. This sample has about 180,000 clones, with less than 75% found just once. This specimen consisted of CD4+ T cells sorted from blood, obtained around week 55, from a patient treated with tofacitinib. The receptors were sampled from a human donor with alopecia areata.

The chain uses TRBV29-1 and TRBJ2-7, with D hard to call. V was cut by 3 bases and J by 2 bases, with 8 bases left in between. CDR3 size: 12 residues. Germline V gene lookup returns CDR1 SQVTM and CDR2 ANQGSEA. For the CDR3, the DNA is TGCAGCGTTGAGGGCAGAACCTACGAGCAGTACTTC. Its translation: CSVEGRTYEQYF.

V usage is TRBV2 and J usage is TRBJ2-7; D possibly uses TRBD1 or TRBD2 (6 bases each). Trimming took 4 bases from V and 7 from J, leaving 17 bases between them. The CDR3 has 14 residues. In germline, CDR1 is SNHLY, CDR2 FYNNEI. For the CDR3, the DNA is TGTGCCAGCAGTGCCAGGACTACCCAGGGGGAGCAGTACTTC. Translating it yields CASSARTTQGEQYF.

A few counts support this clone. J is TRBJ1-4 and V is TRBV5-1; D not certain. CDR3 length: 15 residues. Germline V gene sequence: CDR1 SGHRS, CDR2 YFSETQ. Trimming took off 2 bases at V and 4 bases at J, with 12 bases between the two ends. In DNA form, the CDR3 reads TGCGCCAGCAGCTTCACGGACGGGTTTAATGAAAAACTGTTTTTT. Amino acids: CASSFTDGFNEKLFF.

There are a few counts of this clone. CDR3 sequence (DNA): TGTGCCAGCAGTTTATCGCTGGGGGGGACAGGGTATTCCTACGAGCAGTACTTC. It is translated as CASSLSLGGTGYSYEQYF. The V call is TRBV27, the J call TRBJ2-7; 9 bases are shared with TRBD1. V trimming: 0 bases; J trimming: 1 base; junction bases outside the gene matches: 10. Germline V gives CDR1 MNHEY, CDR2 SMNVEV (reference sequence). The CDR3 runs to 18 residues.

This clone has only a few counts. This chain links TRBV15 with TRBJ1-5; no clear D. V was pared by 5 bases and J by 4 bases, with 9 bases between. The CDR3 sequence is 13 residues long. CDR1 is LNHNV, CDR2 YYDKDF, per germline (reference sequence). The CDR3 DNA follows: TGTGCCACCAGCTCAGAGAGGAATCAGCCCCAGCATTTT. It codes for CATSSERNQPQHF.

This chain joins TRBV4-1 and TRBJ1-1; no firm D call. The CDR3 consists of 15 residues. V lost 1 base, J lost 4 bases, and 13 bases lay in between. Per the germline V gene, CDR1 is MGHRA and CDR2 is YSYEKL. The CDR3 bases are TGCGCCAGCAGCCAAGTAGGTGGGAAGGGCACTGAAGCTTTCTTT. Translation: CASSQVGGKGTEAFF.

This clone showed up just a few times. The genes are TRBV2 and TRBJ2-2, with TRBD1 identical over 7 bases. Germline loops: CDR1 SNHLY, CDR2 FYNNEI. After removal of 0 bases from V and 5 bases from J, the junction contained 6 bases not matched to a gene. The CDR3 is made up of 16 amino acids. This CDR3 is CASSEAEGGLTGELFF. DNA for the CDR3: TGTGCCAGCAGTGAAGCAGAAGGGGGCCTGACCGGGGAGCTGTTTTTT.

This rearrangement joins TRBV11-2 to TRBJ2-3; a possible D gene is TRBD1 (6 bases). Per the germline V gene, CDR1 is SGHAT and CDR2 is FQNNGV. This CDR3 comprises 13 residues. Trimming pared 5 bases from V and 1 base from J, leaving 7 bases between. CDR3: CASSPGGTDTQYF. CDR3 in DNA: TGTGCCAGCAGCCCAGGGGGCACAGATACGCAGTATTTT.

This clone appeared a single time. The rearrangement uses TRBV6-5 and TRBJ2-5, with D possibly matching TRBD2 (7 bases). V lost 5 bases and J lost 3, with 13 bases in between. This CDR3 has 14 amino acids. Per the germline V gene, CDR1 is MNHEY and CDR2 is SVGAGI. The CDR3 sequence: CASSHREGEETQYF. The DNA for the CDR3 is TGTGCCAGCAGTCACAGGGAGGGTGAAGAGACCCAGTACTTC.

This clone showed up just a few times. This chain uses TRBV7-6 with TRBJ1-6; 7 bases are a match to TRBD1. V lost 5 bases, J lost 7 bases, and 5 bases stayed unmatched. The CDR3 is made up of 14 amino acids. Germline assignment: CDR1 SGHVS and CDR2 FNYEAQ. The CDR3 loop reads CASSAGTVNSPLHF. CDR3 nucleotide sequence: TGTGCCAGCAGCGCCGGGACAGTGAATTCACCCCTCCACTTT.

The chain recombines TRBV7-9 with TRBJ2-7; D gene ambiguous. Trimming shortened V by 1 base and J by 2 bases, and 9 bases separated the two germline ends. Germline V gene sequence: CDR1 SEHNR, CDR2 FQNEAQ (reference sequence). The length of the CDR3 is 14 residues. Here the CDR3 reads CASSLGSTAYEQYF. In nucleotides, the CDR3 is TGTGCCAGCAGCTTAGGGTCCACGGCCTACGAGCAGTACTTC.

This chain connects TRBV2 to TRBJ2-7; D is perhaps TRBD2 (5 bases). V was clipped by 1 base and J by 6 bases, with 10 bases between them. Germline loops: CDR1 SNHLY, CDR2 FYNNEI. The CDR3 is 13 amino acids. Here the CDR3 DNA reads TGTGCCAGCAGTGAAGGTGGAGGAGTCGAGCAGTACTTC. Translating gives CASSEGGGVEQYF.